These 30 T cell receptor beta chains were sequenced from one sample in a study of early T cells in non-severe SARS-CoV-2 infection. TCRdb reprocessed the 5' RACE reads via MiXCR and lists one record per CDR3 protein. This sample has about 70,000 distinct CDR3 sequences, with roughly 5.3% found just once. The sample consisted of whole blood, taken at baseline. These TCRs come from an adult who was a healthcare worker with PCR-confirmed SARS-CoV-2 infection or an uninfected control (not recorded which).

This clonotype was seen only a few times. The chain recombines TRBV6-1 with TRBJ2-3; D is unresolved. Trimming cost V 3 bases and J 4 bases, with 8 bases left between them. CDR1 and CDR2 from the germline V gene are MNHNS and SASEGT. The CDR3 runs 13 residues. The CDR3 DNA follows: TGTGCCAGCAGTGAGCACGGATCAGATACGCAGTATTTT. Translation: CASSEHGSDTQYF.

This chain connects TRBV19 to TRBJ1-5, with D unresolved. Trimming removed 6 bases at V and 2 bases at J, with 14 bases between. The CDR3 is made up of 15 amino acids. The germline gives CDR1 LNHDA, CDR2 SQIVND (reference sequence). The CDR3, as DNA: TGTGCCAGTAGCCTCCCCACCATCGGCAATCAGCCCCAGCATTTT. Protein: CASSLPTIGNQPQHF.

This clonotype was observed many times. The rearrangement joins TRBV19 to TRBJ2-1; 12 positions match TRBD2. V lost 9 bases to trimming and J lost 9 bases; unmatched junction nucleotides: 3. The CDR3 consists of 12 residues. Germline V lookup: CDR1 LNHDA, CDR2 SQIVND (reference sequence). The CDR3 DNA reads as TGTGCCAGGCGGACTAGCGGGACTGAGCAGTTCTTC. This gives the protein CARRTSGTEQFF.

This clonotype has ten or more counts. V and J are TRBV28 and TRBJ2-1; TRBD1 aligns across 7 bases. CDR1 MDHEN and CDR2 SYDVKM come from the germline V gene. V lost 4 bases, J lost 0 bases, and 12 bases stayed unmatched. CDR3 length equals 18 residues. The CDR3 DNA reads TGTGCCAGCAGTTCGGGACAGACCCACGAGTTCTCCTACAATGAGCAGTTCTTC. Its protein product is CASSSGQTHEFSYNEQFF.

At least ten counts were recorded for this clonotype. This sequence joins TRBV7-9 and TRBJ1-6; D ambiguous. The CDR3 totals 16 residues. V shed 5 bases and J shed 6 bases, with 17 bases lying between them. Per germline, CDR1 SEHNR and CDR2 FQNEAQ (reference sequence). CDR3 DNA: TGTGCCAGCAGCCCCACCTTAGGTGCCGGTAATTCACCCCTCCACTTT. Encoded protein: CASSPTLGAGNSPLHF.

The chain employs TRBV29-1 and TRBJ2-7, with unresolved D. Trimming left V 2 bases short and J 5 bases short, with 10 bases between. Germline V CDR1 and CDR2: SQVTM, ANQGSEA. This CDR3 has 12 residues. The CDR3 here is CSVEWGSHEQYF. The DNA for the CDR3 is TGCAGCGTTGAATGGGGTTCCCACGAGCAGTACTTC.

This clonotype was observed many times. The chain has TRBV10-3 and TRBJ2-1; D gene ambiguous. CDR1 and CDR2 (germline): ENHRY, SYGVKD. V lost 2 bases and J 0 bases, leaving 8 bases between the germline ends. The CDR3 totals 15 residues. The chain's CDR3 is CAISEPQNSYNEQFF. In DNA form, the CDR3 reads TGTGCCATCAGTGAGCCACAGAACTCCTACAATGAGCAGTTCTTC.

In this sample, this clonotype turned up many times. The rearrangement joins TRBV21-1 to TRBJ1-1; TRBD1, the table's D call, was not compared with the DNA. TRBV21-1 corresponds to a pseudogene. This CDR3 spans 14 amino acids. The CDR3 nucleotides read TGTGCCAGCAGCGACGGGACAGCCGAGACTGAAGCTTTCTTT. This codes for CASSDGTAETEAFF.

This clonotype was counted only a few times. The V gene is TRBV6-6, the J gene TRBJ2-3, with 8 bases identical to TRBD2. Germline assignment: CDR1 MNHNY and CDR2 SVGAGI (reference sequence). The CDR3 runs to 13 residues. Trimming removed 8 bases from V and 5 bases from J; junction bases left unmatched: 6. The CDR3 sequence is CASRAGVLDTQYF. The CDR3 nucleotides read TGTGCCAGCCGAGCGGGAGTCTTAGATACGCAGTATTTT.

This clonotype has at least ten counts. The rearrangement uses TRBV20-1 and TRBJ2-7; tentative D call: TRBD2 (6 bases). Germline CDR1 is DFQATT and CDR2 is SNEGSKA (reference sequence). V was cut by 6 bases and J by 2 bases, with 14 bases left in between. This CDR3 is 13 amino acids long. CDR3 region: CSARRAGTYEQYF. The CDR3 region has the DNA TGCAGTGCCAGGAGGGCAGGGACCTACGAGCAGTACTTC.

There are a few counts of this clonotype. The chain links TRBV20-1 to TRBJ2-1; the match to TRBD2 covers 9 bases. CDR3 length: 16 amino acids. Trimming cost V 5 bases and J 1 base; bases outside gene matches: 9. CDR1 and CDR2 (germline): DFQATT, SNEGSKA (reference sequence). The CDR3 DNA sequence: TGCAGTGCTGAACCGGGGACTAGCCGATCCTACAATGAGCAGTTCTTC. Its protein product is CSAEPGTSRSYNEQFF.

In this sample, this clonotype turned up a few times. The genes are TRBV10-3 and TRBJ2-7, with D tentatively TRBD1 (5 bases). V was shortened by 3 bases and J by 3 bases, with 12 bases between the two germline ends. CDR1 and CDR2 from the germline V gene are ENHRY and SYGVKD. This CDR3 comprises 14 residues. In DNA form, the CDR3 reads TGTGCCATCAGTGATATTGACAGAATCTACGAGCAGTACTTC. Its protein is CAISDIDRIYEQYF.

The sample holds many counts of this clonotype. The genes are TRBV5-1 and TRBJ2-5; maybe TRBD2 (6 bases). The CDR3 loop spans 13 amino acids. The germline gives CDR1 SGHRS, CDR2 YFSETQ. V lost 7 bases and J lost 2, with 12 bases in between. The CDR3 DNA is TGCGCCAGCGCCCGGGAGATACAAGAGACCCAGTACTTC. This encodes CASAREIQETQYF.

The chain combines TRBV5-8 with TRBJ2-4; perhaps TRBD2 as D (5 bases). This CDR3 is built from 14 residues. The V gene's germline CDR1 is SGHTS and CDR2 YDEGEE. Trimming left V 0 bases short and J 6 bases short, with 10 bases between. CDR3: CASSLELEGNIQYF. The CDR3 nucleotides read TGTGCCAGCAGCTTGGAACTAGAAGGAAACATTCAGTACTTC.

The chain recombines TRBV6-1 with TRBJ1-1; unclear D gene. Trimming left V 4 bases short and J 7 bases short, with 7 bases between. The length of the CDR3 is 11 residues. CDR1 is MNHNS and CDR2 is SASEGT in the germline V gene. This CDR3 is CASSAAIEAFF. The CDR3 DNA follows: TGTGCCAGCAGTGCGGCCATTGAAGCTTTCTTT.

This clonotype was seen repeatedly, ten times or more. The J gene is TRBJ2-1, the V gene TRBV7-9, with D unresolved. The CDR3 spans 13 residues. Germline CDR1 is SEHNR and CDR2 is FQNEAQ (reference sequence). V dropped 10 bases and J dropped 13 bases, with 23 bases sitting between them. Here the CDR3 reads CATSRQEFSSQFF. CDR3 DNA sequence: TGTGCCACTTCCCGGCAGGAATTTTCGTCCCAGTTCTTC.

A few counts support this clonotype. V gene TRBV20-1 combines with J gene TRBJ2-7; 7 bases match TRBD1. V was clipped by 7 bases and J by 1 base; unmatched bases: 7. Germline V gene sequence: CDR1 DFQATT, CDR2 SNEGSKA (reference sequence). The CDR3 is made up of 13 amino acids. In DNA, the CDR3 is TGCAGTGTTCCAGTACAGGGGTCCTACGAGCAGTACTTC. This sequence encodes CSVPVQGSYEQYF.

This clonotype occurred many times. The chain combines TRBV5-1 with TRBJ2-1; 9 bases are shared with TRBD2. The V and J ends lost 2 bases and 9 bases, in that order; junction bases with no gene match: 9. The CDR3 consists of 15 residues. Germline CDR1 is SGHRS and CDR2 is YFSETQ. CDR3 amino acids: CASSLAGGSHGEQFF. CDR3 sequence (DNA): TGCGCCAGCAGCTTAGCGGGAGGTAGCCACGGTGAGCAGTTCTTC.

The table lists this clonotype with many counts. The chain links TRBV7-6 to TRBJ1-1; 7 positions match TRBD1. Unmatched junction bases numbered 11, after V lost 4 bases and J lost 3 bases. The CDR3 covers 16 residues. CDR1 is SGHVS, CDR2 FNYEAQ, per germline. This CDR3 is CASSSTGAGLDTEAFF. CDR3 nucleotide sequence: TGTGCCAGCAGCTCTACAGGGGCAGGGCTGGACACTGAAGCTTTCTTT.

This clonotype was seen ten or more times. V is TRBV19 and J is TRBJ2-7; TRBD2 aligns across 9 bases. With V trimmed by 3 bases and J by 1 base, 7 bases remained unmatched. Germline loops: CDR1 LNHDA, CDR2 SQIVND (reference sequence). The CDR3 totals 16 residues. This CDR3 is CASSITSGLTSYEQYF. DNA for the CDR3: TGTGCCAGTAGTATTACTAGCGGGCTCACGTCCTACGAGCAGTACTTC. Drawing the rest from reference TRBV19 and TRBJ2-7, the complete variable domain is DGGITQSPKYLFRKEGQNVTLSCEQNLNHDAMYWYRQDPGQGLRLIYYSQIVNDFQKGDIAEGYSVSREKKESFPLTVTSAQKNPTAFYLCASSITSGLTSYEQYFGPGTRLTVT.

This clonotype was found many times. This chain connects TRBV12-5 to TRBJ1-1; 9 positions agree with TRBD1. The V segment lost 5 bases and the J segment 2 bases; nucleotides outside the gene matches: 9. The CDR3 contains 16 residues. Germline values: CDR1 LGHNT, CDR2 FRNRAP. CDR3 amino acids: CASGPDRGYSNTEAFF. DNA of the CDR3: TGTGCTAGTGGTCCCGACAGGGGGTACTCCAACACTGAAGCTTTCTTT. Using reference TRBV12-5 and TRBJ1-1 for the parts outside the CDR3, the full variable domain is DARVTQTPRHKVTEMGQEVTMRCQPILGHNTVFWYRQTMMQGLELLAYFRNRAPLDDSGMPKDRFSAEMPDATLATLKIQPSEPRDSAVYFCASGPDRGYSNTEAFFGQGTRLTVV.

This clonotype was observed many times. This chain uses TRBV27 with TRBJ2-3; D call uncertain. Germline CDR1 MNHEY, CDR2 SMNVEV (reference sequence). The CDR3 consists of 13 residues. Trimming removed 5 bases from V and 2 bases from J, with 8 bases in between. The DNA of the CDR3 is TGTGCCAGCAGTCCGGTCGTCACAGATACGCAGTATTTT. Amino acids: CASSPVVTDTQYF.

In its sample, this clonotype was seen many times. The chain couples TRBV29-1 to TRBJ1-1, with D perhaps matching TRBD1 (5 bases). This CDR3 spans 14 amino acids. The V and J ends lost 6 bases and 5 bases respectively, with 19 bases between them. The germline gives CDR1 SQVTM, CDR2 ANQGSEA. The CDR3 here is CSVTLSGGRTEAFF. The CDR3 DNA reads TGCAGCGTCACCTTATCGGGGGGGAGGACTGAAGCTTTCTTT.

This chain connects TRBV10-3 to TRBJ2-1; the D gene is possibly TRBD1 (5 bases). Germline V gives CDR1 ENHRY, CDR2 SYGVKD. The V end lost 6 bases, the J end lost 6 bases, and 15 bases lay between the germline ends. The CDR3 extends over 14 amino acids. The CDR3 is CAIRPLTVGNEQFF. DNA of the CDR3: TGTGCCATCAGGCCCCTGACAGTTGGCAATGAGCAGTTCTTC.

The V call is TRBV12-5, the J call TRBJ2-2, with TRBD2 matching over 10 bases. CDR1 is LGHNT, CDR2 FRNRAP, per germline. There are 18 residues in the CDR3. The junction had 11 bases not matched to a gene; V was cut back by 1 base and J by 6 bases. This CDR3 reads CASGLGTTPSGSSGELFF. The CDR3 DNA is TGTGCTAGTGGTTTGGGAACCACCCCTAGCGGGAGCTCCGGGGAGCTGTTTTTT.

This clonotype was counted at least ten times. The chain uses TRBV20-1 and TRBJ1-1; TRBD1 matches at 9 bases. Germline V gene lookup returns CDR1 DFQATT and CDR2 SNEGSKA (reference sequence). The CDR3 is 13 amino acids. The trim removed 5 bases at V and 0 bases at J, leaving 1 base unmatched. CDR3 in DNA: TGCAGTGCTGACAGGGGGTTGAACACTGAAGCTTTCTTT. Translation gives CSADRGLNTEAFF.

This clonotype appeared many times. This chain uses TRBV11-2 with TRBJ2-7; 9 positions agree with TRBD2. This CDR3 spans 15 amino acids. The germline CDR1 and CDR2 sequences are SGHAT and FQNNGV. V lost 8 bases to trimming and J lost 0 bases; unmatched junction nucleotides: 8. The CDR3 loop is CASEGGRVPSYEQYF. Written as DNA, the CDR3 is TGTGCCAGCGAAGGCGGGAGGGTACCCTCCTACGAGCAGTACTTC.

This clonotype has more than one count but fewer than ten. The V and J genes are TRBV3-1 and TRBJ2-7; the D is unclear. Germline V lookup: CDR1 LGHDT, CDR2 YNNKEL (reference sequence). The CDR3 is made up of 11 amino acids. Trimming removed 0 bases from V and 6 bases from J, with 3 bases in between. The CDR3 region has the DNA TGTGCCAGCAGCCAAGATCGCGAGCAGTACTTC. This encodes CASSQDREQYF.

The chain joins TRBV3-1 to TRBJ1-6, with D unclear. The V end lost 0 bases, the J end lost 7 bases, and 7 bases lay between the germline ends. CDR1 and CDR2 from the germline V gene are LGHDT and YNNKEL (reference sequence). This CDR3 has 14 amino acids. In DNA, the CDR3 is TGTGCCAGCAGCCAAGATCGACAAAATTCACCCCTCCACTTT. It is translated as CASSQDRQNSPLHF. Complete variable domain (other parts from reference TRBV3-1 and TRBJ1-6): DTAVSQTPKYLVTQMGNDKSIKCEQNLGHDTMYWYKQDSKKFLKIMFSYNNKELIINETVPNRFSPKSPDKAHLNLHINSLELGDSAVYFCASSQDRQNSPLHFGNGTRLTVT.

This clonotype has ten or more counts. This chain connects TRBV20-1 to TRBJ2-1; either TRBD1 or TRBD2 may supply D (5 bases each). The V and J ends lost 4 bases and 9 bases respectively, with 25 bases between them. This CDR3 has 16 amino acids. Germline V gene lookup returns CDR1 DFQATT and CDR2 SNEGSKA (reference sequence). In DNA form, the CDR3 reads TGCAGTGCTACCCCTGGGCAGGGTCTGCTCGAGGGTGAGCAGTTCTTC. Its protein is CSATPGQGLLEGEQFF.